Listed below are T cell receptor beta chains from one sample, sequenced in a study of T cell responses to AZD1222 COVID-19 vaccine. Repertoires were generated with immunoSEQ multiplex PCR, while TCRdb's copy carries only in-frame clones and drops some. The sample includes more than 75,000 clones, around 89% of them seen just once. Specimen: peripheral blood, collected on day 0 of AZD1222 vaccination. These receptors came from an adult in good health. Each CDR3 is given with its conserved first and last residue. A D gene is named only where the DNA matches it firmly. Size is stated for part of the rows, as once, few or many counts, or as a class when the clone is expanded.

j_gene,d_gene,len,v_gene,abundance,CDR3nt,CDR3aa
TRBJ2-5,-,15,TRBV5-8,-,TGTGCCAGCAGCTTGGTGGAAGCAGGGTCAGAGACCCAGTACTTC,CASSLVEAGSETQYF
TRBJ1-2,-,14,TRBV7-2,-,TGTGCCAGCAGCACCCGGACAGCTTCCTATGGCTACACCTTC,CASSTRTASYGYTF
TRBJ2-5,-,12,TRBV6-5,once,TGTGCCAGCGGCCACGGAGGGGAGACCCAGTACTTC,CASGHGGETQYF
TRBJ1-2,TRBD1,15,TRBV15,-,TGTGCCACCAGCAGATCCGAGACAGGGATCTATGGCTACACCTTC,CATSRSETGIYGYTF
TRBJ2-7,TRBD1,13,TRBV19,once,TGTGCCAGTAGGGGGACAGGGGTAAGGGAGCAGTACTTC,CASRGTGVREQYF
TRBJ1-5,-,15,TRBV24-1,-,TGTGCCACCAGTGACTCGACAGGCCCGGCGGAGTCCCAGCATTTT,CATSDSTGPAESQHF
TRBJ1-4,TRBD1,15,TRBV24-1,-,TGTGCCACCAGTGATCCTGGACAGGGAAATGAAAAACTGTTTTTT,CATSDPGQGNEKLFF
TRBJ2-3,-,16,TRBV9,-,TGTGCCAGCAGCTCCCGGACAATTTCTAGCACAGATACGCAGTATTTT,CASSSRTISSTDTQYF
TRBJ2-3,-,15,TRBV7-3,-,TGTGCCAGCAGCTTAACTAGCGTCAGCACAGATACGCAGTATTTT,CASSLTSVSTDTQYF
TRBJ2-7,TRBD2,16,TRBV30,few,TGTGCCTGGAGAGATCTAGCGGGAGTAAAGTCCTACGAGCAGTACTTC,CAWRDLAGVKSYEQYF
TRBJ2-2,-,11,TRBV20-1,-,TGCAGTGCTCCATACACCGGGGAGCTGTTTTTT,CSAPYTGELFF
TRBJ2-3,TRBD2,13,TRBV19,few,TGTGCCAGTGAGGGGCGGGGGGGTGATACGCAGTATTTT,CASEGRGGDTQYF
TRBJ2-7,-,14,TRBV18,-,TGTGCCAGCTCACCGTCAAGGGACCCCTACGAGCAGTACTTC,CASSPSRDPYEQYF
TRBJ2-1,-,16,TRBV5-4,-,TGTGCCAGCAGCCCGGACGGGACCTCTACAGGGAATGAGCAGTTCTTC,CASSPDGTSTGNEQFF
TRBJ2-2,-,14,TRBV30,-,TGTGCCTGGAGTGATCGGCCGAACACCGGGGAGCTGTTTTTT,CAWSDRPNTGELFF
TRBJ2-5,-,15,TRBV7-2,-,TGTGCCAGCAGCTTAGCAACAGGGTTACAAGAGACCCAGTACTTC,CASSLATGLQETQYF
TRBJ2-4,-,14,TRBV19,-,TGTGCCAGTAGTATCGTGGGGGCCAGTGACATTCAGTACTTC,CASSIVGASDIQYF
TRBJ1-1,-,16,TRBV4-1,few,TGCGCCAGCAGCCAAGTCTCCGGGACCCTGAACACTGAAGCTTTCTTT,CASSQVSGTLNTEAFF
TRBJ2-5,TRBD2,19,TRBV24-1,-,TGTGCCACCAGTGACCCCTACGGACTAGCGGGAGGAGGGCAAGAGACCCAGTACTTC,CATSDPYGLAGGGQETQYF
TRBJ2-5,-,16,TRBV4-1,-,TGCGCCAGCAGCCAAGATCAACCCCAGGCGGGAGAGACCCAGTACTTC,CASSQDQPQAGETQYF
TRBJ1-1,-,16,TRBV5-1,-,TGCGCCAGCAGCCGCTTGGGAGGAGGGCTGAACACTGAAGCTTTCTTT,CASSRLGGGLNTEAFF
TRBJ2-2,-,16,TRBV2,-,TGTGCCAGCAGCCTGCAGAGTCCCCGGAACACCGGGGAGCTGTTTTTT,CASSLQSPRNTGELFF
TRBJ2-3,-,16,TRBV11-2,-,TGTGCCAGCAGCCCCTGGGGAGGCTCGCGCACAGATACGCAGTATTTT,CASSPWGGSRTDTQYF
TRBJ1-5,-,11,TRBV6-2/TRBV6-3,-,TGTGCCAGCAGTTACCGGGACGCCAAACATTTT,CASSYRDAKHF
TRBJ1-4,TRBD1,14,TRBV7-9,once,TGTGCCAGCAGCCGGGACAGGGGGAATGAAAAACTGTTTTTT,CASSRDRGNEKLFF
TRBJ1-1,-,13,TRBV11-1,-,TGTGCCAGCAGCTTAGGCAGGGGACTTGAAGCTTTCTTT,CASSLGRGLEAFF
TRBJ2-2,-,15,TRBV18,-,TGTGCCAGCTCACCAGACAGAGATAACACCGGGGAGCTGTTTTTT,CASSPDRDNTGELFF
TRBJ1-5,TRBD1,16,TRBV18,-,TGTGCCAGCTCACCAAGCGGGACAGGGTCCAATCAGCCCCAGCATTTT,CASSPSGTGSNQPQHF
TRBJ2-1,-,16,TRBV3-1/TRBV3-2,-,TGTGCCAGCAGCCTACTAGTGGGCGGATCCTACAATGAGCAGTTCTTC,CASSLLVGGSYNEQFF
TRBJ2-1,-,15,TRBV9,-,TGTGCCAGCAGCGTAGGGGGTAGCGGACACAATGAGCAGTTCTTC,CASSVGGSGHNEQFF
TRBJ2-1,-,14,TRBV7-2,-,TGTGCCAGCAGCTTAAGCCGGGTAAACAATGAGCAGTTCTTC,CASSLSRVNNEQFF
TRBJ1-1,-,13,TRBV24-1,-,TGTGCCACCAGGGGAACCTCGAACACTGAAGCTTTCTTT,CATRGTSNTEAFF
TRBJ1-2,TRBD1,15,TRBV28,-,TGTGCCAGCAGTTTAATGGACAGGGCGCTTTATGGCTACACCTTC,CASSLMDRALYGYTF
TRBJ1-2,-,16,TRBV6-6,-,TGTGCCAGCACCAATGGGGGACTCGTTACTAACTATGGCTACACCTTC,CASTNGGLVTNYGYTF
TRBJ2-2,TRBD2,15,TRBV18,once,TGTGCCAGCTCCCTGACTAGCTCGAGCACCGGGGAGCTGTTTTTT,CASSLTSSSTGELFF
TRBJ2-1,-,15,TRBV5-1,once,TGCGCCAGCAGCTCGACTGGCCTCTCCTACAATGAGCAGTTCTTC,CASSSTGLSYNEQFF
TRBJ1-2,TRBD1,15,TRBV7-2,-,TGTGCCAGCAGCTCTCCGGGACAGGGCGGGTATGGCTACACCTTC,CASSSPGQGGYGYTF
TRBJ1-6,-,14,TRBV5-8,-,TGTGCCAGCGGGTCGGGAGAGAATAATTCACCCCTCCACTTT,CASGSGENNSPLHF
TRBJ2-7,-,14,TRBV7-3,-,TGTGCCAGCACCTACTCTGCAGGGTTGGACGAGCAGTACTTC,CASTYSAGLDEQYF
TRBJ2-3,-,13,TRBV2,-,TGTGCCAGCAGTAGACCGTATCCAGATACGCAGTATTTT,CASSRPYPDTQYF
TRBJ2-7,TRBD1,14,TRBV7-6,-,TGTGCCAGCAGTCCTACGGGACAGACCTACGAGCAGTACTTC,CASSPTGQTYEQYF
TRBJ2-7,-,15,TRBV6-5,-,TGTGCCAGCAGTACTCCAGGGGGGGGCCTTTACGAGCAGTACTTC,CASSTPGGGLYEQYF
TRBJ2-2,TRBD2,15,TRBV29-1,-,TGCAGCGTTACAATCTCGGGAGGTGGCACCGGGGAGCTGTTTTTT,CSVTISGGGTGELFF
TRBJ1-5,TRBD1,13,TRBV2,few,TGTGCCAGCAGGGAGGACAGGGCTCAGCCCCAGCATTTT,CASREDRAQPQHF
TRBJ2-3,-,14,TRBV5-4,-,TGTGCCAGCAGCTTGAGAGGTTTCGGCGGTACGCAGTATTTT,CASSLRGFGGTQYF
TRBJ2-5,TRBD2,16,TRBV7-8,-,TGTGCCAGCAGCTTAGGAGGACTAGCGGGGGTGGAGACCCAGTACTTC,CASSLGGLAGVETQYF
TRBJ1-1,-,14,TRBV23-1,-,TGCGCCAGCAGTCGTGGGATTCCGAACACTGAAGCTTTCTTT,CASSRGIPNTEAFF
TRBJ2-3,-,15,TRBV7-2,-,TGTGCCAGCAGCCGCAACGTGGGGTCATCAGATACGCAGTATTTT,CASSRNVGSSDTQYF
TRBJ2-3,-,15,TRBV19,-,TGTGCCAGTAGTATTCCGCCGGGGACCACAGATACGCAGTATTTT,CASSIPPGTTDTQYF
TRBJ1-1,-,15,TRBV2,-,TGTGCCACCACGAAGGCGGGGGGGCGAGGCACTGAAGCTTTCTTT,CATTKAGGRGTEAFF
TRBJ1-2,TRBD1,11,TRBV29-1,-,TGCAGCGCCCGGACAGGGGATGGCTACACCTTC,CSARTGDGYTF
TRBJ2-1,TRBD2,17,TRBV10-3,-,TGTGCCATCAGTGAGCCTAGCGGGAGGGTTGGAGGCAATGAGCAGTTCTTC,CAISEPSGRVGGNEQFF
TRBJ1-2,TRBD1,15,TRBV7-8,-,TGTGCCAGCAGCTTAGAGGACAGGGGGCGTTTAGGCTACACCTTC,CASSLEDRGRLGYTF
TRBJ1-5,-,15,TRBV2,-,TGTGCCAGCAGTGAAAATAGAGGATTAAATCAGCCCCAGCATTTT,CASSENRGLNQPQHF
TRBJ2-3,-,11,TRBV5-1,-,TGCGCCAGCAGCTACACAGATACGCAGTATTTT,CASSYTDTQYF
TRBJ2-2,TRBD2,18,TRBV9,-,TGTGCCAGCAGCGTCTCACCCTCTAGCGGGAGGGCCAGCGGGGAGCTGTTTTTT,CASSVSPSSGRASGELFF
TRBJ2-1,TRBD2,14,TRBV2,-,TGTGCCAGCACATACCTTCCAGCGGGGGGGGTACAGTTCTTC,CASTYLPAGGVQFF